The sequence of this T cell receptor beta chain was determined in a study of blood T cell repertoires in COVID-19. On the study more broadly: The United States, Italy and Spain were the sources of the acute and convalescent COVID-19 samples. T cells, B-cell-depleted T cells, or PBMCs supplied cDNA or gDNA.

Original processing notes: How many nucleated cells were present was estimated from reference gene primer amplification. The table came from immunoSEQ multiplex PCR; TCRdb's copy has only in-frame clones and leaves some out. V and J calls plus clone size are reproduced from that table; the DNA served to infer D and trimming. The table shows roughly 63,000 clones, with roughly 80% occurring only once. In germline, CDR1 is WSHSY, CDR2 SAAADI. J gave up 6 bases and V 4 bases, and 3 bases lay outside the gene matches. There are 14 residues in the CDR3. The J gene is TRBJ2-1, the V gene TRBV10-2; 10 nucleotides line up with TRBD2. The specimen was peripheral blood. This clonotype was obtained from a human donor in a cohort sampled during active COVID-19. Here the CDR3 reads CASSVSGRINEQFF. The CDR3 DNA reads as TGCGCCAGCAGTGTTAGCGGGAGGATCAATGAGCAGTTCTTC.